This TCR beta chain was identified during a study of cytomegalovirus exposure and HLA in healthy donors. This CDR3 has 15 amino acids. V dropped 5 bases and J dropped 2 bases, with 16 bases sitting between them. In germline, CDR1 is MNHEY, CDR2 SVGAGI. In the PCR, 60 Vbeta and 13 Jbeta primers were used. Sequencing used immunoSEQ multiplex PCR; TCRdb keeps in-frame clones, though not all of them. The data show roughly 150,000 clones, roughly 85% seen once. Sequenced input: PBMCs. The V call is TRBV6-5, the J call TRBJ2-7, with a possible D match to TRBD1 (6 bases). This receptor was taken from a young man in good health and CMV-seronegative. The CDR3 DNA sequence: TGTGCCAGCAGTCTAAACCCGACAGGAACCTACGAGCAGTACTTC. Protein sequence: CASSLNPTGTYEQYF.